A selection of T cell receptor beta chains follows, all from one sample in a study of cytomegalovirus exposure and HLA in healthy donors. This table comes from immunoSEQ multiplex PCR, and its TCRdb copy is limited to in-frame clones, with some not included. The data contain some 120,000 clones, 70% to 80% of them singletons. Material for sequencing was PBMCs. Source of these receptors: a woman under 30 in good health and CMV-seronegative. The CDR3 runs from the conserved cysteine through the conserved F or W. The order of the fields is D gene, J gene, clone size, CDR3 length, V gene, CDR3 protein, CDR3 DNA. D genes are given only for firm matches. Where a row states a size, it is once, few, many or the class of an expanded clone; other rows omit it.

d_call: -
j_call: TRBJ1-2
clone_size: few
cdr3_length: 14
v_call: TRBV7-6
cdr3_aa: CASSSAARGAGYTF
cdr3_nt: TGTGCCAGCAGCTCCGCGGCACGGGGGGCTGGCTACACCTTC

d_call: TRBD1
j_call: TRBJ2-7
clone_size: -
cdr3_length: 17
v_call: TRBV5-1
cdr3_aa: CASSLSISGTVTYEQYF
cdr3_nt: TGCGCCAGCAGCTTATCGATCTCGGGGACAGTCACCTACGAGCAGTACTTC

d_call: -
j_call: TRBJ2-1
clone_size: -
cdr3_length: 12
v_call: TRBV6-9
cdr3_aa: CASKQGRDEQFF
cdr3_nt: TGTGCCAGCAAACAAGGCCGGGATGAGCAGTTCTTC

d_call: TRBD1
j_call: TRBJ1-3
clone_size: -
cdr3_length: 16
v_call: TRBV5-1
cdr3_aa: CASSPGTVSSGNTIYF
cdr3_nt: TGCGCCAGCAGCCCCGGGACAGTTTCCTCTGGAAACACCATATATTTT

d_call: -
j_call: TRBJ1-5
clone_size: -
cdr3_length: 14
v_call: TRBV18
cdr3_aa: CASSPDQGKRPQHF
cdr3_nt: TGTGCCAGCTCACCAGACCAGGGGAAAAGGCCCCAGCATTTT

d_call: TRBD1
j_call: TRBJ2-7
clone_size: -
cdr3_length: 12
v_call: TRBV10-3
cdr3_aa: CATRTGGDEQYF
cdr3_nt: TGTGCCACCCGGACAGGGGGCGACGAGCAGTACTTC

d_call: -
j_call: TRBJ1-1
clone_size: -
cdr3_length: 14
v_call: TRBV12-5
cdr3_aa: CASGTDSFNTEAFF
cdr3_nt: TGTGCTAGTGGTACAGACAGCTTTAACACTGAAGCTTTCTTT

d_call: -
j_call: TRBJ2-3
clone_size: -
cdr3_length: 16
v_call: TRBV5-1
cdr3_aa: CASSLVIRGTTDTQYF
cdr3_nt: TGCGCCAGCAGCTTGGTTATACGGGGGACCACAGATACGCAGTATTTT

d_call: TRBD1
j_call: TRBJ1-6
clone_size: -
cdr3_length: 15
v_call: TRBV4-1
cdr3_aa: CASSQEPTGGSPLHF
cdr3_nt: TGCGCCAGCAGCCAAGAACCGACAGGGGGATCACCCCTCCACTTT

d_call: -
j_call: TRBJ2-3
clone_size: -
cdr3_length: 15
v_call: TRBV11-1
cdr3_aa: CASSQSGVQTDTQYF
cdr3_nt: TGTGCCAGCAGCCAATCAGGGGTCCAAACAGATACGCAGTATTTT